This TCR beta chain was found in a study of blood T cell repertoires in COVID-19. Whole-study context: Acute and convalescent COVID-19 samples came from the United States, Italy and Spain. The analysed material was cDNA or gDNA that came from T cells, B-cell-depleted T cells, or PBMCs.

This CDR3 comprises 12 residues. J was trimmed by 9 bases and V by 4 bases; bases with no gene match: 6. Germline CDR1 reads SGHNT; CDR2 reads YYREEE (reference sequence). Per the original methods: Estimates of nucleated cell counts were drawn from the amplification of reference gene primers. Assay: immunoSEQ multiplex PCR; the TCRdb copy retains only in-frame clones and omits some. The DNA was the basis for D and trimming; V, J and clone size are from that table. Counted here are more than 200,000 clones, approximately 86% occurring once; the ten biggest clones make up about 1.6%. Participants were placed into cohorts based on the clinical history they reported.

The rearrangement joins TRBV5-4 to TRBJ1-2; 7 nucleotides match TRBD1. The sequence derives from a woman aged 45 to 65 who had recovered from COVID-19. The specimen was PBMCs or T cells enriched from blood (not recorded which). The CDR3, as DNA: TGTGCCAGCAGCGGGATACAGGGGCGCTACACCTTC. Encoded protein: CASSGIQGRYTF.